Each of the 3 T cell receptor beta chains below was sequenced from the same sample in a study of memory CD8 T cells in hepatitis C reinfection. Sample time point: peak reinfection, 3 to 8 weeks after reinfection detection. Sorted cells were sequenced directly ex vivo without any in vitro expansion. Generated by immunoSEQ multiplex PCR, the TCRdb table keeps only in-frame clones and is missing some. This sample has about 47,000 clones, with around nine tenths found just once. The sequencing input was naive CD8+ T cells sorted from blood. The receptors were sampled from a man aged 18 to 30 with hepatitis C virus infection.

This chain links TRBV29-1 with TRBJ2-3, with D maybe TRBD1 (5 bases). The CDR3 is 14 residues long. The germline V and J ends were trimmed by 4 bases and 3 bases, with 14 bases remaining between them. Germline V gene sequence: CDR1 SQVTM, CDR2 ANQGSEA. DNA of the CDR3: TGCAGCGTTGGAGGCGCAGGGCCAACAGATACGCAGTATTTT. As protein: CSVGGAGPTDTQYF.

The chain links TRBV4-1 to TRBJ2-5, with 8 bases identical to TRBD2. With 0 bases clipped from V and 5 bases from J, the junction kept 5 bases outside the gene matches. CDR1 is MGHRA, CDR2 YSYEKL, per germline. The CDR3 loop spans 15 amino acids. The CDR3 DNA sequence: TGCGCCAGCAGCCAAGACACGGGGGGGCTGGAGACCCAGTACTTC. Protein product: CASSQDTGGLETQYF.

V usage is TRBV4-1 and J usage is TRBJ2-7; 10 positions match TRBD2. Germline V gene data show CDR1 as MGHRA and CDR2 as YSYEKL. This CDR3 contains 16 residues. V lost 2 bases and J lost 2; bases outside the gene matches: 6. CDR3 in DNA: TGCGCCAGCAGCCAACGCGGACTAGCGGAAACCTACGAGCAGTACTTC. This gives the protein CASSQRGLAETYEQYF.